Below, 21 T cell receptor beta chains from the same sample are listed, as sequenced in a study of quantifying T cell responses using KT2 cells. Whole-study context: RNA was reverse transcribed with TCR alpha and beta constant-region primers.

An oligo carrying a UMI was ligated to the cDNA 3' end. First-round PCR used 3 to 4 cycles and beta primers RC1.1 and RC1.2 covering TRBC1 and TRBC2. MiXCR was run by TCRdb on the UMI-ligation and nested PCR reads, yielding one entry per CDR3 protein. This sample has some 34,000 distinct CDR3 sequences, with approximately 10% found just once. Input material: PBMCs spiked with cells of the T cell clone KT2. The receptors originated from a human donor.

This clonotype is medium-sized (0.01 to 0.1%) in the sample. The rearrangement joins TRBV7-4 to TRBJ1-5; possible D gene TRBD1, 5 bases. The V gene lost 2 bases and the J gene lost 2 bases, with 16 bases spanning the gap. The germline gives CDR1 SGHVT, CDR2 SQSDAQ. The length of the CDR3 is 17 residues. This CDR3 is CASSLRAGPEGNQPQHF. CDR3 DNA: TGTGCCAGCAGCTTAAGGGCGGGACCAGAGGGCAATCAGCCCCAGCATTTT.

In its sample, this clonotype was seen many times. The chain combines TRBV2 with TRBJ1-1; TRBD1 aligns across 8 bases. In germline, CDR1 is SNHLY, CDR2 FYNNEI. The V and J ends lost 7 bases and 6 bases, in that order; junction bases with no gene match: 7. This CDR3 has 13 residues. The CDR3 loop reads CASTTDRAAEAFF. As DNA, the CDR3 is TGTGCCAGCACTACGGACAGGGCCGCTGAAGCTTTCTTT.

At least ten counts were recorded for this clonotype. The chain has TRBV29-1 and TRBJ2-7, with unresolved D. CDR3 size: 13 residues. V was clipped by 4 bases and J by 5 bases, with 15 bases between them. Germline CDR1 SQVTM, CDR2 ANQGSEA. The CDR3 sequence is CSVVTPGVDEQYF. CDR3 nucleotide sequence: TGCAGCGTTGTAACTCCGGGCGTGGACGAGCAGTACTTC.

The rearrangement links TRBV7-2 to TRBJ2-3; TRBD2 aligns across 7 bases. The CDR3 has 15 residues. CDR1 is SGHTA and CDR2 is FQGNSA in the germline V gene. The junction had 5 bases not matched to a gene; V was cut back by 2 bases and J by 3 bases. The DNA of the CDR3 is TGTGCCAGCAGCTTATGGTCTAGCGGAACAGATACGCAGTATTTT. Its translation: CASSLWSSGTDTQYF.

The chain links TRBV12-3 or TRBV12-4 to TRBJ2-2; TRBD2 matches 9 bases. Germline trimming cut 5 bases from V and 2 bases from J; bases unmatched to any gene: 6. This CDR3 contains 16 residues. DNA of the CDR3: TGTGCCAGCAGTCCCGGGCGGGGGGGTAACACCGGGGAGCTGTTTTTT. Its protein is CASSPGRGGNTGELFF.

This clonotype was recorded a few times. The V call is TRBV3-1, the J call TRBJ1-1; D ambiguous. The V end was cut by 0 bases, the J end by 7 bases, with 9 bases between. The V gene's germline CDR1 is LGHDT and CDR2 YNNKEL (reference sequence). The CDR3 extends over 13 amino acids. The CDR3 protein is CASSQDNQLEAFF. CDR3 nucleotides: TGTGCCAGCAGCCAAGATAACCAGCTTGAAGCTTTCTTT.

This clonotype was detected many times. The V call is TRBV6-5, the J call TRBJ1-1, with D perhaps matching TRBD1 (6 bases). The CDR3 covers 14 residues. With 4 bases removed from V and 4 bases from J, the gap between germline ends came to 13 bases. The germline gives CDR1 MNHEY, CDR2 SVGAGI. The CDR3 region has the DNA TGTGCCAGCAGTTGGAGGGGAGGGGGCACTGAAGCTTTCTTT. It yields the protein CASSWRGGGTEAFF.

This chain uses TRBV11-3 with TRBJ2-3, with 7 positions matching TRBD2. CDR1 is SGHNT, CDR2 YENEEA, per germline. V was clipped by 0 bases and J by 4 bases; unmatched bases: 4. The CDR3 totals 15 residues. CDR3 protein: CASSLDGTIADTQYF. The CDR3 DNA sequence: TGTGCCAGCAGCTTAGATGGGACTATCGCAGATACGCAGTATTTT. Based on the CDR3 plus reference TRBV11-3 and TRBJ2-3, the full variable domain is EAGVVQSPRYKIIEKKQPVAFWCNPISGHNTLYWYLQNLGQGPELLIRYENEEAVDDSQLPKDRFSAERLKGVDSTLKIQPAELGDSAVYLCASSLDGTIADTQYFGPGTRLTVL.

This clonotype was counted once. This chain links TRBV20-1 with TRBJ2-3, with 15 positions matching TRBD2. CDR1 and CDR2 from the germline V gene are DFQATT and SNEGSKA (reference sequence). The V gene end was trimmed by 6 bases and the J gene end by 1 base; junction bases not matched to a gene: 8. The CDR3 extends over 17 amino acids. CDR3: CSATRGLAGGGTDTQYF. CDR3 nucleotide sequence: TGCAGTGCCACCAGGGGACTAGCGGGGGGTGGCACAGATACGCAGTATTTT.

This clonotype was detected only a few times. CDR3 in amino acids: CASSETGTGNQPQHF. In nucleotides, the CDR3 is TGTGCCAGCAGTGAGACCGGGACAGGCAATCAGCCCCAGCATTTT. This chain joins TRBV6-1 and TRBJ1-5; 7 positions match TRBD1. The V gene end was trimmed by 3 bases and the J gene end by 2 bases; junction bases not matched to a gene: 4. Germline V gives CDR1 MNHNS, CDR2 SASEGT. The CDR3 runs 15 residues.

V is TRBV5-1 and J is TRBJ2-3; 8 bases map to TRBD2. Germline CDR1 is SGHRS and CDR2 is YFSETQ. V lost 2 bases and J lost 0; bases outside the gene matches: 5. This CDR3 is 16 amino acids long. The CDR3 loop reads CASSFRGRSSTDTQYF. The CDR3 bases are TGCGCCAGCAGCTTTCGCGGGAGGAGCAGCACAGATACGCAGTATTTT.

This clonotype was observed a few times. The chain is built from TRBV9 and TRBJ2-3; no definite D call. Trimming left V 3 bases short and J 3 bases short, with 11 bases between. This CDR3 has 14 residues. Per the germline V gene, CDR1 is SGDLS and CDR2 is YYNGEE. The CDR3 DNA reads TGTGCCAGCAGCGCGGAACCCCCGACAGATACGCAGTATTTT. Amino acid sequence: CASSAEPPTDTQYF.

This clonotype turned up a few times. A read error may account for a junction end that differs from germline. This chain uses TRBV9 with TRBJ2-7, with D possibly being TRBD1 (7 bases). The CDR3 covers 17 residues. Germline-derived CDR1 and CDR2 are SGDLS and YYNGEE. The chain's CDR3 is CASSVEGGGGQYYKQYF. The CDR3 DNA reads TGTGCCAGCAGCGTAGAAGGGGGCGGAGGGCAGTACTACAAGCAGTACTTC.

In its sample, this clonotype was seen a few times. V and J are TRBV20-1 and TRBJ2-3; D possibly corresponds to TRBD2 (6 bases). CDR3 length: 16 residues. Per germline, CDR1 DFQATT and CDR2 SNEGSKA (reference sequence). V lost 0 bases and J lost 2, with 15 bases in between. CDR3 amino acids: CSARDLQGGVTDTQYF. The CDR3 DNA is TGCAGTGCTAGAGATCTGCAGGGAGGAGTCACAGATACGCAGTATTTT.

This clonotype turned up a few times. The chain recombines TRBV7-2 with TRBJ2-3; 8 bases fit TRBD2. The CDR3 totals 12 residues. Germline V gene sequence: CDR1 SGHTA, CDR2 FQGNSA. The J segment lost 10 bases and the V segment lost 5 bases, leaving 5 bases of the junction unmatched. As DNA, the CDR3 is TGTGCCAGCAGCCTAGGGACTAGTGCGCAGTATTTT. Protein: CASSLGTSAQYF.

The chain links TRBV20-1 to TRBJ2-5; D not resolved. This CDR3 comprises 14 residues. The germline V and J ends were trimmed by 3 bases and 1 base, with 12 bases remaining between them. Germline values: CDR1 DFQATT, CDR2 SNEGSKA (reference sequence). CDR3 sequence (DNA): TGCAGTGCTAGTCGCCCCGACATCCAAGAGACCCAGTACTTC. Translated, it gives CSASRPDIQETQYF.

The chain employs TRBV7-2 and TRBJ2-7, with D perhaps TRBD2 (5 bases). Germline CDR1 and CDR2: SGHTA and FQGNSA. Between the trimmed V and J ends, which lost 5 bases and 4 bases, there was a span of 18 bases. This CDR3 has 15 amino acids. This CDR3 reads CASSRTAAGGYEQYF. Written as DNA, the CDR3 is TGTGCCAGCAGCCGGACCGCGGCTGGAGGTTACGAGCAGTACTTC.

This clonotype has just a few counts. The chain carries TRBV4-3 and TRBJ1-5; 12 bases align to TRBD1. Germline V gene lookup returns CDR1 LGHNA and CDR2 YSLEER. Losses at the gene ends were 0 bases for V and 7 bases for J; bases not matched to a gene: 7. The CDR3 runs to 17 residues. The CDR3 loop reads CASSQEGTGGSWQPQHF. The CDR3 bases are TGCGCCAGCAGCCAAGAAGGGACAGGGGGCAGCTGGCAGCCCCAGCATTTT.

This clonotype was seen more than once but under ten times. The chain carries TRBV20-1 and TRBJ2-5; TRBD1 matches 9 bases. The CDR3 runs to 13 residues. V was pared by 4 bases and J by 5 bases, with 5 bases of the junction left unmatched. CDR1 is DFQATT, CDR2 SNEGSKA, per germline (reference sequence). The CDR3 region has the DNA TGCAGTGCTAAGGACAGGGGCCTTGAGACCCAGTACTTC. It yields the protein CSAKDRGLETQYF.

This clonotype appeared a few times. The chain employs TRBV5-6 and TRBJ2-7; D possibly matches TRBD1 or TRBD2 (5 bases each). Germline CDR1 and CDR2: SGHDT and YYEEEE. This CDR3 is built from 16 residues. Trimming removed 3 bases from V and 4 bases from J, with 20 bases in between. This chain's CDR3 is CASSYRVGELRYEQYF. CDR3 nucleotide sequence: TGTGCCAGCAGCTACCGGGTGGGGGAACTCCGGTACGAGCAGTACTTC.

This clonotype was detected only a few times. The genes are TRBV7-2 and TRBJ1-1; D gene uncertain. CDR1 and CDR2 (germline): SGHTA, FQGNSA. V was clipped by 1 base and J by 2 bases, with 14 bases between them. The CDR3 has 16 residues. The CDR3 protein is CASSLVSVRTNTEAFF. CDR3 sequence (DNA): TGTGCCAGCAGCTTAGTATCGGTCAGAACTAACACTGAAGCTTTCTTT.